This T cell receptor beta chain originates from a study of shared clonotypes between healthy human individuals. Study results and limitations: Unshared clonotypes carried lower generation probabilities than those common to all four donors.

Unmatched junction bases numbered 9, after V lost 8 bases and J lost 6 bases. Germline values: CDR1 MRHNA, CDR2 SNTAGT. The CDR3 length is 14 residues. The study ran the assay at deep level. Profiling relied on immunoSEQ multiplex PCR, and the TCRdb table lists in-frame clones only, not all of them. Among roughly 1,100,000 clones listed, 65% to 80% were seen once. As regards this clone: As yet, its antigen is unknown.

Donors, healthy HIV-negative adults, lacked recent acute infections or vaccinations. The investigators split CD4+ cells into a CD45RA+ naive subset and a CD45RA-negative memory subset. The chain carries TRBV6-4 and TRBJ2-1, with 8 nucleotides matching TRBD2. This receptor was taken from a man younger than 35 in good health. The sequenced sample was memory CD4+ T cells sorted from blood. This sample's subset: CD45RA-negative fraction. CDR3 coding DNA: TGTGCCAGCGCCACTAGCGGTCGTCCCAATGAGCAGTTCTTC. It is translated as CASATSGRPNEQFF.